The rows below give T cell receptor beta chains drawn from one sample of a study of cytomegalovirus exposure and HLA in healthy donors. Assay: immunoSEQ multiplex PCR; the TCRdb copy retains only in-frame clones and omits some. This table holds under 200,000 clones, roughly 90% found once. The specimen sequenced was PBMCs. The origin of the receptors is a man between 18 and 29 years old in good health and CMV-seropositive. Both conserved end residues are trimmed from each CDR3. D genes are given only for firm matches.

V | D | CDR3
TRBV28 | TRBD1 | AIAAGTADNEQF
TRBV7-9 | TRBD2 | ASSQGATWGGTGELF
TRBV7-8 | TRBD2 | ASSLASGLGTYEQY
TRBV6-6 | TRBD1 | ATEGATGELF
TRBV7-2 | TRBD1 | ASSFVAGGGDTQY
TRBV7-6 | NA | ASSLVRNRELYQETQY
TRBV28 | NA | ASSLRGSGYT
TRBV13 | TRBD1 | ASSLDRDRGSGNTIY
TRBV7-2 | TRBD2 | ASSLLREYGYEQF
TRBV19 | NA | ASSISGAGGYT
TRBV15 | TRBD1 | ATSGTDFVPY
TRBV7-9 | NA | ASSTQGEPGELF
TRBV28 | TRBD2 | ASSPGGGLAAYNEQF
TRBV5-1 | TRBD1 | ASSLAATGFQETQY
TRBV28 | TRBD1 | ASSLFRQGPTSMNTEAF
TRBV7-2 | TRBD2 | ASSPPGLAGNEQF
TRBV11-3 | NA | ASSLRRSGFNEQF
TRBV9 | TRBD2 | ASSVRAGDNNEQF
TRBV7-3 | TRBD2 | ASSRGTSGRNEQF
TRBV25-1 | NA | ASSPPTGTLKGGTEAF
TRBV7-8 | NA | ASTEGSGIGITDTQY
TRBV18 | TRBD1 | ASSPGTGGNTEAF
TRBV5-4 | TRBD1 | ASSNRGRVNTIY
TRBV9 | NA | ASSGLELAFYNEQF
TRBV15 | NA | ATSRDPVAGLRKEQY
TRBV27 | NA | ASSGLMATNEKLF
TRBV2 | TRBD1 | ARERDRGSDGYT
TRBV30 | TRBD1 | AWGGQGNQPQH
TRBV6-5 | TRBD1 | ASSYSQGIVYEQY
TRBV5-5 | NA | ASSSFSSGNTIY
TRBV27 | TRBD2 | ASSNSGGSRETQY
TRBV10-3 | TRBD1 | AISPGQGTLTGELF
TRBV15 | TRBD1 | ATSSRDRAYEQY
TRBV4-1 | TRBD2 | ASSQGAPGREGGETQY
TRBV10-2 | NA | ASSEIGAYEQY
TRBV6-5 | NA | ASSYSGLGYNEQF
TRBV5-1 | TRBD2 | ASSLMLGPKTSGFQETQY
TRBV5-5 | TRBD1 | ASSSGTGGFGYT
TRBV19 | NA | ASSIPTVYGYT
TRBV29-1 | TRBD2 | SAIAGGPDEQY
TRBV5-8 | TRBD2 | ASSFLAGAPGYEQY
TRBV19 | NA | ASSTPGSARPNQPQH
TRBV28 | NA | ASSLGPYRAGTEAF
TRBV6-1 | NA | ASILQGNTEAF
TRBV2 | TRBD2 | ASSEGTSRTGELF
TRBV5-4 | TRBD2 | ASSLAGGSYEQY
TRBV19 | TRBD2 | ASSMRRGSGGTQY
TRBV5-6 | TRBD2 | ASSFSGSDGELF
TRBV6-4 | NA | ASREGYQETQY
TRBV11-2 | NA | ASSLDFFYEQY
TRBV6-6 | NA | ASSRGGVNEKLF
TRBV27 | NA | ASSLARTAYRWGQY
TRBV10-3 | NA | AISESGVGQPQH
TRBV21-1 | NA | ASECGSGRRNTGELF
TRBV27 | TRBD1 | ASSLPGGGYNEQF
TRBV7-7 | NA | ASSLNEGANTGELF
TRBV4-1 | NA | ASSQLTASNYGYT